This is a list of T cell receptor beta chains from one sample in a study of T cells in Graves' hyperthyroidism and ophthalmopathy. Each CDR3 protein gets one entry after TCRdb re-called the multiplex PCR reads with MiXCR. The sample yields some 180,000 distinct CDR3 sequences, 15% to 20% seen once. Material: blood. The receptors originated from a woman in her 50s with Graves' hyperthyroidism. The CDR3 runs from the conserved cysteine through the conserved F or W. D genes are given only for firm matches. Clone size is stated in some rows and not others, as once, few, many or a class when expanded.

clone_size,j_call,v_call,d_call,cdr3_nt,cdr3_aa
-,TRBJ2-3,TRBV4-1,-,TGCGCCAGCAGCCAAGATCGAGGGGGGCCTCCAGATACGCAGTATTTT,CASSQDRGGPPDTQYF
-,TRBJ2-5,TRBV28,TRBD1,TGTGCCACCCAGAAAGGAGCCGGGACAGCGTTTGAGGACCAGTACTTC,CATQKGAGTAFEDQYF
many,TRBJ1-4,TRBV25-1,-,TGTGCCAGCAGTGATCAGAGGGGCCCTAATGAAAAACTGTTTTTT,CASSDQRGPNEKLFF
-,TRBJ2-3,TRBV15,TRBD2,TGTGCCACCAGCAGAGATACTCTAGCGGGGGCAGATACGCAGTATTTT,CATSRDTLAGADTQYF
-,TRBJ1-5,TRBV27,-,TGTGCCAGCACAACAGGGAATCAGCCCCAGCATTTT,CASTTGNQPQHF
many,TRBJ2-3,TRBV5-1,-,TGCGCCAGCAGCTTGGAAGGCCAGGGAGTTCTTAGCACAGATACGCAGTATTTT,CASSLEGQGVLSTDTQYF
-,TRBJ2-2,TRBV5-4,TRBD1,TGTGCCAGCAGCTCCCCAGGACAGGGAGGAACCGGGGAGCTGTTTTTT,CASSSPGQGGTGELFF
-,TRBJ1-5,TRBV2,-,TGTGCCAGCACCCGGGACGGTAGCAATCAGCCCCAGCATTTT,CASTRDGSNQPQHF
-,TRBJ2-1,TRBV19,TRBD2,TGTGCCAGCTCCATAGCGGGGGGAATGTATGAGCAGTTCTTC,CASSIAGGMYEQFF
many,TRBJ2-7,TRBV28,-,TGTGCCAGCAGTTTCGGATCCTACGAGCAGTACTTC,CASSFGSYEQYF
many,TRBJ1-5,TRBV5-1,-,TGCGCCAGCAGCCCCGGCACTAGCAATCAGCCCCAGCATTTT,CASSPGTSNQPQHF